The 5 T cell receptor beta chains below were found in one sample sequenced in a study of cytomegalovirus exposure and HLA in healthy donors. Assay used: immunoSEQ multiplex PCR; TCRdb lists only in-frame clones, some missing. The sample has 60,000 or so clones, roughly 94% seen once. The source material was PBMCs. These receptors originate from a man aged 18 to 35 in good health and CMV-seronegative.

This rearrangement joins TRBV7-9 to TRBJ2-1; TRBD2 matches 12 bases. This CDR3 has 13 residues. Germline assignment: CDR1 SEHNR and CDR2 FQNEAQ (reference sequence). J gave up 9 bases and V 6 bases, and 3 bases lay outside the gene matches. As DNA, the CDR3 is TGTGCCAGCAGTCGGACTAGCGGGGCTGAGCAGTTCTTC. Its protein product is CASSRTSGAEQFF. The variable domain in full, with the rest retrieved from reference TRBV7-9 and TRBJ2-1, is DTGVSQNPRHKITKRGQNVTFRCDPISEHNRLYWYRQTLGQGPEFLTYFQNEAQLEKSRLLSDRFSAERPKGSFSTLEIQRTEQGDSAMYLCASSRTSGAEQFFGPGTRLTVL.

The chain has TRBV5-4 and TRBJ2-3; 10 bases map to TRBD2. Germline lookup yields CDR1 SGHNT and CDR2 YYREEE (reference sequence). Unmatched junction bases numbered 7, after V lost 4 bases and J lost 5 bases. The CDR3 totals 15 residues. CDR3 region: CASSTRLAGEDTQYF. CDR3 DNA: TGTGCCAGCAGCACTCGGCTAGCGGGAGAAGATACGCAGTATTTT.

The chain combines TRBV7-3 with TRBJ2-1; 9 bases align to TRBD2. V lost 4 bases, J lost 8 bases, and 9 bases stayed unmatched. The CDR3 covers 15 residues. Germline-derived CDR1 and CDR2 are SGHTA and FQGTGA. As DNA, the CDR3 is TGTGCCAGCAGCTCCCCCGGACTAGCGTTAGATGAGCAGTTCTTC. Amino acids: CASSSPGLALDEQFF.

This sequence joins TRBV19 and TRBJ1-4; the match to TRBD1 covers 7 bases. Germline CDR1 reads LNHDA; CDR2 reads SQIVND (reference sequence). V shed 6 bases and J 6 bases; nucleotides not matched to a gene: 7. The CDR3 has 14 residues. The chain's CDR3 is CASSRQGGDEKLFF. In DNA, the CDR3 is TGTGCCAGTAGCCGACAGGGCGGTGATGAAAAACTGTTTTTT.

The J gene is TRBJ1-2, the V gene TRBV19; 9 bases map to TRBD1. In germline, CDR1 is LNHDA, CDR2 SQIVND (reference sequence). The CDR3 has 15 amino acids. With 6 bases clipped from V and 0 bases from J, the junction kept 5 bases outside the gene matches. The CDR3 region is CASRRTGDTNYGYTF. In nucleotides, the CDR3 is TGTGCCAGTAGACGGACAGGGGACACTAACTATGGCTACACCTTC.